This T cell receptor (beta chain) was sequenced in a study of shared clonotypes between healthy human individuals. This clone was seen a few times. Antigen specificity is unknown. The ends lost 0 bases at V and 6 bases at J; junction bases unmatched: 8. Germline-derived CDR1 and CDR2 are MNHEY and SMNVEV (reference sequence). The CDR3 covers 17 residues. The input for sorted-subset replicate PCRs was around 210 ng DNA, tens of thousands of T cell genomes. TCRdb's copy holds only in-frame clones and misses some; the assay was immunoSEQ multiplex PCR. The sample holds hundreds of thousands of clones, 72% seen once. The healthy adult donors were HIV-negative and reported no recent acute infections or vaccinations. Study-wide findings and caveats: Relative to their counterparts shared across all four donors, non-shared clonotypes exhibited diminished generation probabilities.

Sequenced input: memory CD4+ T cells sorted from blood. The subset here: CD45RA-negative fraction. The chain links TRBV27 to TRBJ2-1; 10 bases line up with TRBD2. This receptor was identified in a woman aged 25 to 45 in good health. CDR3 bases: TGTGCCAGCAGTTTATCCAGGACTAGCGGTATAGGCAATGAGCAGTTCTTC. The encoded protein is CASSLSRTSGIGNEQFF.